The 14 T cell receptor beta chains listed next were all sequenced from one sample in a study of Ad26.COV2.S vaccination and SARS-CoV-2 variants. TCRdb's table, derived via immunoSEQ multiplex PCR, lists solely in-frame clones and lacks some. The repertoire holds about 260,000 clones, 87% seen once, with roughly 3% in the top ten. Specified treatment: 15 to 20 received Ad26.COV2.S at low or high dose, single or two shots; five or six received placebo; per-sample allocation not given. It was on day 63 after the first vaccine or placebo injection that samples were taken. This specimen was peripheral blood, taken in a trial of Ad26.COV2.S vaccine versus placebo. The receptors shown here come from a person aged 18-60 years who received the Ad26.COV2.S COVID-19 vaccine or a placebo.

V is TRBV9 and J is TRBJ1-5; D uncertain. The CDR3 has 15 amino acids. The V gene lost 2 bases and the J gene lost 6 bases, with 15 bases spanning the gap. CDR1 and CDR2 (germline): SGDLS, YYNGEE. For the CDR3, the DNA is TGTGCCAGCAGCGTTGGTGGCTTGGCGTTTCAGCCCCAGCATTTT. The encoded protein is CASSVGGLAFQPQHF.

This rearrangement joins TRBV7-8 to TRBJ2-3; either TRBD1 or TRBD2 may supply D (5 bases each). This CDR3 comprises 16 residues. Germline V gives CDR1 SGHVS, CDR2 FQNEAQ. The V and J ends lost 5 bases and 6 bases respectively, with 21 bases between them. In DNA form, the CDR3 reads TGTGCCAGCAGCCCCCCTTGGGGTCGGGGCTCGGATACGCAGTATTTT. This translates into CASSPPWGRGSDTQYF.

This clone was counted only a few times. V is TRBV19 and J is TRBJ2-3; D not resolved. The CDR3 length is 15 residues. With 7 bases removed from V and 1 base from J, the gap between germline ends came to 15 bases. From germline, CDR1 is LNHDA and CDR2 SQIVND (reference sequence). The CDR3 here is CASTHPAGGTDTQYF. The CDR3 nucleotides read TGTGCCAGTACACACCCCGCCGGTGGCACAGATACGCAGTATTTT.

The V call is TRBV5-1, the J call TRBJ2-7, with 11 bases aligning to TRBD2. This CDR3 has 18 residues. V shed 0 bases and J 0 bases; nucleotides not matched to a gene: 8. Per germline, CDR1 SGHRS and CDR2 YFSETQ. CDR3 protein: CASSLAGSGGASSYEQYF. CDR3 bases: TGCGCCAGCAGCTTGGCGGGTAGCGGGGGGGCCTCCTCCTACGAGCAGTACTTC.

The J gene is TRBJ2-3, the V gene TRBV4-3; 10 bases line up with TRBD2. The CDR3 has 17 residues. V trimming: 1 base; J trimming: 5 bases; junction bases outside the gene matches: 9. The germline V gene encodes CDR1 LGHNA and CDR2 YSLEER. In DNA, the CDR3 is TGCGCCAGCAGCCAAGGGAGCGGGGGGGCCGTTATAGATACGCAGTATTTT. It is translated as CASSQGSGGAVIDTQYF.

This rearrangement joins TRBV7-2 to TRBJ1-1; TRBD1 is a possible D gene (6 bases). The CDR3 runs 14 residues. Trimming stripped 0 bases from V and 5 bases from J, with 10 bases between. Germline CDR1 SGHTA, CDR2 FQGNSA. The CDR3 coding sequence is TGTGCCAGCAGCTTAGCTACACAGGGAACTGAAGCTTTCTTT. Its translation is CASSLATQGTEAFF.

The chain combines TRBV10-3 with TRBJ2-2; 11 bases are a match to TRBD2. V gave up 2 bases and J gave up 1 base; unmatched junction bases: 9. CDR3 length equals 19 residues. CDR1 and CDR2 (germline): ENHRY, SYGVKD. The DNA of the CDR3 is TGTGCCATCAGTGAGACTGGAGGAGGACTAGCGGGGAACACCGGGGAGCTGTTTTTT. This encodes CAISETGGGLAGNTGELFF.

The V gene is TRBV4-3, the J gene TRBJ1-2, with a weak D call TRBD1 (6 bases). The CDR3 has 13 residues. With 3 bases removed from V and 5 bases from J, the gap between germline ends came to 10 bases. Germline values: CDR1 LGHNA, CDR2 YSLEER. Written as DNA, the CDR3 is TGCGCCAGCAGCCAGGGGGCCCGGTATGGCTACACCTTC. This translates into CASSQGARYGYTF.

This rearrangement joins TRBV6-1 to TRBJ1-3, with a weak D call TRBD1 (5 bases). The CDR3 length is 13 residues. The ends were cut back, 3 bases at V and 11 bases at J, with 14 bases in the middle. In germline, CDR1 is MNHNS, CDR2 SASEGT. The CDR3 is CASSDRAGGAIYF. CDR3 sequence (DNA): TGTGCCAGCAGTGACCGCGCCGGAGGGGCCATATATTTT.

V is TRBV28 and J is TRBJ1-4; no clear D. The CDR3 length is 12 residues. The V end lost 5 bases, the J end lost 5 bases, and 6 bases lay between the germline ends. Germline loops: CDR1 MDHEN, CDR2 SYDVKM. The CDR3 region has the DNA TGTGCCAGCAGTCGGGGAAATGAAAAACTGTTTTTT. Protein sequence: CASSRGNEKLFF.

The V call is TRBV19, the J call TRBJ2-1; 16 bases map to TRBD2. There are 17 residues in the CDR3. V was pared by 7 bases and J by 8 bases, with 11 bases of the junction left unmatched. Germline V gene sequence: CDR1 LNHDA, CDR2 SQIVND (reference sequence). CDR3 protein: CASTPVGTSGRVYEQFF. CDR3 DNA: TGTGCCAGTACCCCCGTGGGGACTAGCGGGAGGGTGTATGAGCAGTTCTTC.

J is TRBJ2-2 and V is TRBV4-1; perhaps TRBD1 as D (6 bases). V dropped 6 bases and J dropped 4 bases, with 21 bases sitting between them. Germline CDR1 MGHRA, CDR2 YSYEKL. CDR3 length equals 17 residues. CDR3 sequence (DNA): TGCGCCAGCAGAAGGGGGTTGGTCGCAGGACTCACCGGGGAGCTGTTTTTT. Its translation: CASRRGLVAGLTGELFF.

The chain employs TRBV5-1 and TRBJ1-5; D is ambiguous. Germline V gene sequence: CDR1 SGHRS, CDR2 YFSETQ. This CDR3 has 14 residues. Trimming stripped 0 bases from V and 7 bases from J, with 11 bases between. Here the CDR3 reads CASSLVAGSQPQHF. The DNA of the CDR3 is TGCGCCAGCAGCTTGGTTGCAGGATCACAGCCCCAGCATTTT.

This clone was counted a few times. The gene calls are TRBV18 and TRBJ2-2; D gene ambiguous. The CDR3 is 15 residues long. V shed 1 base and J shed 0 bases, with 6 bases lying between them. From germline, CDR1 is KGHSH and CDR2 LQKENI. The CDR3 loop reads CASSPQGPNTGELFF. CDR3 in DNA: TGTGCCAGCTCACCACAGGGTCCGAACACCGGGGAGCTGTTTTTT.